This T cell receptor beta chain was captured by sequencing in a study of blood T cell repertoires in COVID-19. About the study: T cells, B-cell-depleted T cells, or PBMCs provided the cDNA or gDNA that served as material.

CDR1 LGHDT and CDR2 YNNKEL come from the germline V gene (reference sequence). Between the trimmed V and J ends, which lost 5 bases and 3 bases, there was a span of 14 bases. This CDR3 comprises 15 residues. Sequencing was performed with immunoSEQ multiplex PCR; in TCRdb, only in-frame clones are kept and a portion is missing. The table shows 100,000 to 150,000 clones, with 86% occurring only once. The V call is TRBV3-1 (or the pseudogene TRBV3-2), the J call TRBJ2-4; weak D call: TRBD2 (6 bases). The clonotype comes from a woman between 65 and 79 years old with COVID-19, enrolled during active disease. Source material: peripheral blood. CDR3 amino acids: CASSGRTGDKNIQYF. As DNA, the CDR3 is TGTGCCAGCAGCGGAAGAACGGGAGACAAAAACATTCAGTACTTC.